This T cell receptor (beta chain) is drawn from a study of blood T cell repertoires in COVID-19. Background on the study: The study drew acute and convalescent COVID-19 samples from the United States, Italy and Spain. Sources were T cells, B-cell-depleted T cells, or PBMCs; the material itself was cDNA or gDNA.

Per the study methods: Quantification of nucleated cells was approximated via reference gene primer amplification. The method was immunoSEQ multiplex PCR; TCRdb's version includes in-frame clones alone and lacks a portion of them. V and J calls and clone size come straight from that table; D and trimming were deduced from the DNA. The table shows hundreds of thousands of clones, with 86% occurring only once. In germline, CDR1 is LNHDA, CDR2 SQIVND (reference sequence). V was pared by 9 bases and J by 5 bases, with 9 bases of the junction left unmatched. The CDR3 runs 14 residues. V is TRBV19 and J is TRBJ2-5; TRBD1 agrees at 10 bases. The receptor comes from an elderly man with acute or convalescent COVID-19. Sequenced input: peripheral blood. CDR3 region: CASPPGQGMETQYF. DNA of the CDR3: TGTGCCAGCCCCCCGGGACAGGGGATGGAGACCCAGTACTTC. Supplemented by reference TRBV19 and TRBJ2-5, the full variable domain reads DGGITQSPKYLFRKEGQNVTLSCEQNLNHDAMYWYRQDPGQGLRLIYYSQIVNDFQKGDIAEGYSVSREKKESFPLTVTSAQKNPTAFYLCASPPGQGMETQYFGPGTRLLVL.